This TCR beta chain was identified during a study of T cell repertoires in cytomegalovirus infection. This clonotype was counted a few times. Antigen specificity is unknown. TCRdb ran MiXCR on the reads and lists one entry per CDR3 protein. The sample records 700,000 to 950,000 distinct CDR3 sequences, 32% being singletons. Germline V gene sequence: CDR1 SGHNT, CDR2 YENEEA. The CDR3 contains 16 residues. Trimming took 5 bases from V and 4 from J; bases not matched to a gene: 7. This chain uses TRBV11-3 with TRBJ2-6; 8 bases match TRBD2. The sequencing used cultured CD8+ T cells from PBMCs, collected from culture after CMV antigen stimulation. The receptor was derived from a human donor in good health (CMV status not recorded). Some clones in this sample may be carry-over from other donors' samples. CDR3 region: CASSPGGVSGANVLTF. CDR3 nucleotides: TGTGCCAGCAGCCCGGGGGGGGTTTCGGGGGCCAACGTCCTGACTTTC.